The source of this T cell receptor (beta chain) is a study of blood T cell repertoires in COVID-19. The CDR3 has 18 amino acids. CDR1 is SEHNR, CDR2 FQNEAQ, per germline (reference sequence). J lost 2 bases, V lost 5 bases, and 13 bases had no gene match. In the study's own analysis: Estimated nucleated cell counts came from reference gene primer amplification. Assay: immunoSEQ multiplex PCR; the TCRdb copy retains only in-frame clones and omits some. The D gene and trimming were derived from the DNA, and the V and J assignments and clone size from that table. The sample contains some 170,000 clones, about 74% of which appear only once.

The receptor comes from a man aged 55-75 years with acute or convalescent COVID-19. V gene TRBV7-9 combines with J gene TRBJ2-5, with TRBD1 identical over 11 bases. Sequencing was performed on peripheral blood. In DNA form, the CDR3 reads TGTGCCAGCAGCAAGTGGCTAACGGACAGGGGGCGTCAAGAGACCCAGTACTTC. This sequence encodes CASSKWLTDRGRQETQYF.